The clone carrying this TCR beta chain appeared a few times. What it recognizes is unknown. The data derive from a study of PD-1 blockade in mismatch repair-deficient tumors. Study at large: Patients had more than ten mismatch repair-deficient cancer types, all previously treated and progressing.

Regarding the study as a whole: Tumor-resident clones, often undetectable pretreatment in blood, expanded then contracted after pembrolizumab.

Every patient had mismatch repair deficiency by PCR or immunohistochemistry. Trimming removed 5 bases from V and 2 bases from J, with 7 bases in between. Per germline, CDR1 MNHEY and CDR2 SVGAGI. This CDR3 spans 13 amino acids. Produced via immunoSEQ multiplex PCR; TCRdb's table is partial and in-frame only. The sample consists of some 45,000 clones, approximately 80% of them appearing once. The source is an adult with mismatch repair-deficient cancer. This sequence joins TRBV6-5 and TRBJ1-3; the D is unclear. This sample comprised PBMCs, obtained before pembrolizumab treatment. The CDR3, as DNA: TGTGCCAGCAGTATGGAACCTGGAAACACCATATATTTT. Translated: CASSMEPGNTIYF.